The 14 T cell receptor beta chains reported below all come from one sample, sequenced in a study of T cells in women clearing cervical HPV infection. Measured with immunoSEQ multiplex PCR; TCRdb has only the in-frame clones, and not every one. The repertoire table contains about 48,000 clones. Source material: blood buffy coat. These receptors were obtained from a woman aged 18 to 75 with a cervical HPV16 infection that either progressed to CIN3+ or cleared (not recorded which).

The CDR3 DNA, read in part, is TGCAGCGTTGAAGCCGCCAAGGCGGGGGGTAGATATGAG. It specifies CSVEAAKAGGRYE. The complete CDR3 reads CSVEAAKAGGRYEQFF. The chain carries TRBV29-1 and TRBJ2-1, with 8 bases lining up with TRBD2. The missing CDR3 end, 3 residues past where the read stops, is filled in from the germline J gene. The CDR3 totals 16 residues. Germline loops: CDR1 SQVTM, CDR2 ANQGSEA. The V gene end was trimmed by 1 base and the J gene end by 8 bases; junction bases not matched to a gene: 13.

In the case of this clone: The read halts 3 residues ahead of the CDR3 end, with the missing end drawn from the germline J gene. The rearrangement joins TRBV20-1 to TRBJ2-3; 9 bases are a match to TRBD2. Germline V gives CDR1 DFQATT, CDR2 SNEGSKA (reference sequence). Trimming took 0 bases from V and 5 from J; bases not matched to a gene: 12. There are 17 residues in the CDR3. CDR3 DNA (partial): TGCAGTGCTAGAGATGGGGGATTAGCGGGAGTGATAGATACG. Its translation: CSARDGGLAGVIDT. The whole CDR3 protein reads CSARDGGLAGVIDTQYF.

Worth noting for this clone: From the germline J gene comes the end of the CDR3, since the read stops 3 residues before it. This chain connects TRBV19 to TRBJ2-5, with 10 nucleotides matching TRBD2. This CDR3 has 15 residues. CDR1 and CDR2 from the germline V gene are LNHDA and SQIVND (reference sequence). V lost 7 bases, J lost 5 bases, and 10 bases stayed unmatched. Incomplete CDR3 DNA: TGTGCCAGTAAGGGGCTAGCGGGAGACTTCGAGACC. This sequence encodes CASKGLAGDFET. The full CDR3 reads CASKGLAGDFETQYF.

As regards this clone: The DNA ends 3 residues before the CDR3 does, and the rest of the CDR3 is filled in from the germline J gene. The gene calls are TRBV6-4 and TRBJ1-2; D is possibly TRBD1 (6 bases). V lost 3 bases and J lost 7, with 12 bases in between. This CDR3 is 13 amino acids long. Germline CDR1 and CDR2: MRHNA and SNTAGT. CDR3 DNA, as far as it was read: TGTGCCAGCAGTGAAAGGGGGATAGGTGGC. Its translation: CASSERGIGG. The whole CDR3 sequence is CASSERGIGGYTF.

Concerning this clone: From the germline J gene comes the end of the CDR3, since the read stops 3 residues before it. The J gene is TRBJ1-1, the V gene TRBV4-1; maybe TRBD1 (5 bases). The CDR3 contains 16 residues. V was trimmed by 1 base and J by 3 bases, leaving 15 bases between them. CDR1 and CDR2 from the germline V gene are MGHRA and YSYEKL. The sequenced CDR3 bases are TGCGCCAGCAGCCAAGGGAGATTGGGGGGACACACTGAA. This gives the protein CASSQGRLGGHTE. The CDR3 as a whole reads CASSQGRLGGHTEAFF.

About this clone itself: The read gets to within 3 residues of the CDR3 end, and the germline J gene fills in the rest. The chain employs TRBV13 and TRBJ1-3, with a tentative D call TRBD1 (5 bases). The V gene lost 3 bases and the J gene lost 0 bases, with 18 bases spanning the gap. The V gene's germline CDR1 is PRHDT and CDR2 FYEKMQ (reference sequence). The CDR3 loop spans 18 amino acids. The DNA read from the CDR3 is TGTGCCAGCAGCTTTCGGGGTTCGGGGGTGTTCTCTGGAAACACC. Amino acid sequence: CASSFRGSGVFSGNT. From start to end, the CDR3 is CASSFRGSGVFSGNTIYF.

To note about this clone: The sequenced fragment ends 3 residues before the CDR3 boundary, so the rest is inferred from the germline J gene. The J gene is TRBJ2-7, the V gene TRBV18; possibly TRBD2 for D (6 bases). The CDR3 is 13 residues long. The germline V and J ends were trimmed by 5 bases and 1 base, with 9 bases remaining between them. Germline CDR1 reads KGHSH; CDR2 reads LQKENI. The sequenced part of the CDR3 DNA is TGTGCCAGCTCAGGACTACCTTCCTACGAG. It translates to CASSGLPSYE. In full, the CDR3 is CASSGLPSYEQYF.

A word on this clone: The read ends 3 residues before the CDR3 terminus; that terminus is restored from the germline J gene. The J gene is TRBJ1-4, the V gene TRBV6-2 or TRBV6-3; 7 bases match TRBD1. The CDR3 contains 16 residues. V lost 3 bases, J lost 5 bases, and 9 bases stayed unmatched. Per the germline V gene, CDR1 is MNHEY and CDR2 is SVGEGT. CDR3: CASSYSGTALNEKLFF. Incomplete CDR3 DNA: TGTGCCAGCAGTTATTCGGGGACAGCATTGAATGAAAAA.

A word on this clone: The read terminates 3 residues ahead of where the CDR3 ends, so the germline J gene completes it. The chain is built from TRBV2 and TRBJ1-6, with 7 nucleotides matching TRBD1. The V and J ends lost 7 bases and 10 bases, in that order; junction bases with no gene match: 13. Per germline, CDR1 SNHLY and CDR2 FYNNEI. The CDR3 length is 15 residues. This chain's CDR3 is CASIPDRELFSPLHF. The part of the CDR3 DNA that was read is TGTGCCAGCATCCCTGACAGGGAGCTTTTCTCACCC.

Regarding this clone: Read sequence stops 3 residues before the CDR3 end, and the germline J gene provides the missing end. The rearrangement links TRBV10-2 to TRBJ1-2; D remains ambiguous. V lost 3 bases, J lost 1 base, and 9 bases lay in between. The CDR3 consists of 14 residues. Germline CDR1 and CDR2: WSHSY and SAAADI. The CDR3 sequence is CASSENADNYGYTF. The sequenced CDR3 bases are TGCGCCAGCAGTGAAAATGCAGATAACTATGGC.

This CDR3 reads CASTLGQFGNSNTEAFF. CDR3 bases read: TGTGCCAGCACCCTGGGACAGTTTGGAAATTCGAACACTGAA. This sequence joins TRBV7-8 and TRBJ1-1, with TRBD1 identical over 7 bases. The read falls 3 residues short of the CDR3 end, and the missing part is taken from the germline J gene. J gave up 1 base and V 7 bases, and 15 bases lay outside the gene matches. Germline V lookup: CDR1 SGHVS, CDR2 FQNEAQ. The CDR3 is made up of 17 amino acids.

In the case of this clone: The read terminates 3 residues ahead of where the CDR3 ends, so the germline J gene completes it. J is TRBJ1-5 and V is TRBV5-4; TRBD1 aligns across 12 bases. This CDR3 is built from 15 residues. The V gene's germline CDR1 is SGHNT and CDR2 YYREEE (reference sequence). Losses at the gene ends were 3 bases for V and 7 bases for J; bases not matched to a gene: 5. The CDR3 reads CASSSGQGADQPQHF. CDR3 DNA, as far as it was read: TGTGCCAGCAGCTCGGGACAGGGGGCGGACCAGCCC.

About this clone: The read stops 3 residues short of the end of the CDR3; the missing end is completed from the germline J gene. The chain has TRBV6-1 and TRBJ1-1; maybe TRBD1 (5 bases). V was cut by 3 bases and J by 5 bases, with 13 bases left in between. This CDR3 spans 14 amino acids. Germline values: CDR1 MNHNS, CDR2 SASEGT. The sequenced CDR3 bases are TGTGCCAGCAGTGATCAAGGGGCTGGGACTGAA. It encodes CASSDQGAGTE. The CDR3 in its entirety is CASSDQGAGTEAFF.

A note on this clone: The missing CDR3 end, 3 residues past where the read stops, is filled in from the germline J gene. The J gene is TRBJ2-1, the V gene TRBV7-8; TRBD2 matches at 7 bases. The CDR3 extends over 16 amino acids. CDR1 is SGHVS and CDR2 is FQNEAQ in the germline V gene. The V segment lost 0 bases and the J segment 2 bases; nucleotides outside the gene matches: 4. The part of the CDR3 DNA that was read is TGTGCCAGCAGCTTAGCGGTGGGGGGGGCCTACAATGAG. Translation: CASSLAVGGAYNE. The full CDR3 is CASSLAVGGAYNEQFF.